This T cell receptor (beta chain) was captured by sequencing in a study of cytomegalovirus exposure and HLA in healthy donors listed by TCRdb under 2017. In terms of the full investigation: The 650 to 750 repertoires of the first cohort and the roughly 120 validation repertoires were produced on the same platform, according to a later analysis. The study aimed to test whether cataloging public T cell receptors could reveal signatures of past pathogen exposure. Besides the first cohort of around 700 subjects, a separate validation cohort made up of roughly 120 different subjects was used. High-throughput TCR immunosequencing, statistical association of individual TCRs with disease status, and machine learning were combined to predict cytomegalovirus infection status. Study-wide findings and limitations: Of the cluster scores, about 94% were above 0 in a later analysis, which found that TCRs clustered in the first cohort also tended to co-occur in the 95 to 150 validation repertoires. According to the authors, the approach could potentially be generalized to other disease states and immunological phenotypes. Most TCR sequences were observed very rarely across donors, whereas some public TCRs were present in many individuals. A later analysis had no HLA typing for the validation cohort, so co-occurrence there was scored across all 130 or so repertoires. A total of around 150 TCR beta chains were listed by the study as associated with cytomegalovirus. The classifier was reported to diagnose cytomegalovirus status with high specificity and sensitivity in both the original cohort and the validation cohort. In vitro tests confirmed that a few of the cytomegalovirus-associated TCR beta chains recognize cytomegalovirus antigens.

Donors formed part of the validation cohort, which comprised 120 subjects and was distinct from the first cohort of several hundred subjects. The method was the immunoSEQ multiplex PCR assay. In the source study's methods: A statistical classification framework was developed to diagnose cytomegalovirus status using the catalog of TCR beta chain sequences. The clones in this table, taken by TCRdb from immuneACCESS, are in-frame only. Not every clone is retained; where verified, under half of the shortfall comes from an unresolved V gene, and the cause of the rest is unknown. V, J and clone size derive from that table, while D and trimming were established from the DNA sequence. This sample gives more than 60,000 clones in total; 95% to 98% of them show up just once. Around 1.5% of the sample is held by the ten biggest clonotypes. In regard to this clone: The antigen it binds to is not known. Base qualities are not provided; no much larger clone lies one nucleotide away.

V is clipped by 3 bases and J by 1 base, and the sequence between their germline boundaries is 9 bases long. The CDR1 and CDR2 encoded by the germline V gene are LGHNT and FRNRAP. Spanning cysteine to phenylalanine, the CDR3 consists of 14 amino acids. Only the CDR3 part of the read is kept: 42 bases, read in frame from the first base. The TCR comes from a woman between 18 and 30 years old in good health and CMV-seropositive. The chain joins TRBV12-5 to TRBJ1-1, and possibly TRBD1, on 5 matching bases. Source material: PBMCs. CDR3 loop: CASGFQGWNTEAFF. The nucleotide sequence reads TGTGCTAGTGGTTTCCAGGGTTGGAACACTGAAGCTTTCTTT.